The rows below give T cell receptor beta chains drawn from one sample of a study of cytomegalovirus exposure and HLA in healthy donors. TCRdb keeps only in-frame clones here, not all; method: immunoSEQ multiplex PCR. Of some 180,000 clones in the sample, about 80% were seen once. Sequencing was carried out using PBMCs. The receptors originated from a man aged 35-49 years in good health and CMV-seronegative. Both conserved end residues are part of each CDR3. Fields, in order: V gene, CDR3 length, CDR3 protein.

>TRBV6-5|14
CASSYRDSLYGYTF
>TRBV7-2|17
CASSRTRGGANTGELFF
>TRBV7-9|14
CASSFGTGDEKLFF
>TRBV4-3|16
CASSQEASGRIYEQYF
>TRBV5-1|13
CASSPRTDYGYTF
>TRBV19|17
CASRYVWAAGAYNEQFF
>TRBV27|14
CASTPTGSSYEQYF
>TRBV2|14
CASRAHQGGQPQHF
>TRBV4-1|14
CASSPGTVYNEQFF
>TRBV7-2|14
CASSYRGRRTEAFF
>TRBV2|13
CASRLAAELEQYF
>TRBV9|16
CASSVASGQGQETQYF
>TRBV30|12
CAWSVLAYEQYF
>TRBV10-3|13
CAISEQGNHEQYF
>TRBV7-3|14
CASSLGRGTDTQYF
>TRBV19|15
CASSYRWQGAYEQYF
>TRBV11-3|16
CASGWQAATSTDTQYF
>TRBV7-2|15
CAEIPLAGATDTQYF
>TRBV15|18
CATSRGPGLAGEGDTQYF
>TRBV6-1|17
CASSESSGRAPADTQYF
>TRBV27|13
CASSQGGSVGYTF
>TRBV10-3|15
CAISQPGQGQETQYF
>TRBV5-5|17
CASSLQNRGMYNSPLHF
>TRBV7-2|12
CASSTPSYEQYF
>TRBV4-3|17
CASSQERGTGVYYEQYF
>TRBV7-9|14
CASSFLRGITEAFF
>TRBV6-6|15
CASSYWQGDNSPLHF
>TRBV7-2|13
CASSLLLYNEQFF
>TRBV9|14
CASSVGGSSYEQYF
>TRBV4-2|15
CASSPTAGNNSPLHF
>TRBV11-3|15
CASSPYSGSAGELFF
>TRBV6-5|15
CASRDRDAAYNEQFF
>TRBV6-1|14
CASTQRDRTGELFF
>TRBV28|12
CASSFGNQPQHF
>TRBV5-5|18
CASSLDSVVGGRSYEQYF
>TRBV7-3|12
CASGQGTGELFF
>TRBV28|16
CASRDLAGGRDHEQYF